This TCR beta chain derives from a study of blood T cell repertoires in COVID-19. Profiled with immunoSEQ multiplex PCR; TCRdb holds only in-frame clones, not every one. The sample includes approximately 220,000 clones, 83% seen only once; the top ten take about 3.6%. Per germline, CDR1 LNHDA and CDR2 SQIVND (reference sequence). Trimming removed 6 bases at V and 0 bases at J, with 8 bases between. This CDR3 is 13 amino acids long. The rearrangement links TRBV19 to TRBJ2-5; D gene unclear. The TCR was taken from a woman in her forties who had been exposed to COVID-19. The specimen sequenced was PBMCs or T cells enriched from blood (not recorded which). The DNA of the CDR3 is TGTGCCAGTAGGCGGCAGAACCAAGAGACCCAGTACTTC. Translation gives CASRRQNQETQYF.